This T cell receptor (beta chain) appears in the sequencing data of a study of T-cell reconstitution after alpha-beta-depleted transplantation in children. General study points: The origin of high day-60 TCRbeta diversity in some patients lay in surviving recipient T cells and thymic progenitors. T-cell counts and diversity were attributed mostly to newly produced T cells one year after transplant. Where alpha-beta T cells came from about two months after transplant was reportedly several hundred expanded graft clones.

Unique molecular identifiers featured in how the TCRbeta library was prepared. From the PCR reads, TCRdb called clonotypes with MiXCR, one entry per CDR3 protein. The sample has about 230,000 distinct CDR3 sequences, 9.5% to 13% seen once; the top ten hold roughly 27%. Trimming took 3 bases from V and 8 from J; bases not matched to a gene: 6. Germline CDR1 reads LGHDT; CDR2 reads YNNKEL (reference sequence). The CDR3 extends over 15 amino acids. Comment on this clonotype: The antigen is not known.

The source was PBMCs, collected before TCRalphabeta/CD19-depleted stem cell transplant. The receptor was derived from a child younger than two with acute myeloid leukemia, due to receive a stem cell transplant. The chain carries TRBV3-1 and TRBJ2-1; 11 nucleotides line up with TRBD1. CDR3 sequence (DNA): TGTGCCAGCAGCCACAACCTGGACAGGGGGCATGAGCAGTTCTTC. It specifies CASSHNLDRGHEQFF.